This T cell receptor beta chain was recorded in a study of cytotoxic CD8 clonotypes in ibrutinib-treated CLL. Study context: Of the patients, over ten were relapsed/refractory, roughly 15 treatment-naive and 17 to 18 IGHV unmutated. Productive templates per sample averaged roughly 260,000; productive rearrangements, 85,000 to 95,000.

Germline V gene lookup returns CDR1 GTSNPN and CDR2 SVGIG (reference sequence). The CDR3 is 11 residues long. With sequencing, the targeted depth ranged from 1 in 200,000 to 1 in 1 million T cells. TCRdb's table, derived via immunoSEQ multiplex PCR, lists solely in-frame clones and lacks some. Here the sample spans about 200,000 clones, over 60% being singletons. The chain employs TRBV30 and TRBJ1-2, with D possibly being TRBD1 (6 bases). This TCR came from a human donor with chronic lymphocytic leukemia. The sequences come from PBMCs, collected after 24 months of ibrutinib treatment. The CDR3 is CAGDRNYGYTF. The CDR3 DNA sequence: TGTGCTGGCGACAGGAACTATGGCTACACCTTC.